The 21 T cell receptor beta chains below all came from one sample that was sequenced in a study of post-analysis software for immune sequencing data. General study points: The study found TRBV5-6, TRBV5-1 and TRBV20-1 among four to six TRBV segments more frequent in patients than controls.

Unique-molecular-identifier-tagged TCR beta cDNA libraries were used. TCRdb re-analysed the PCR reads in MiXCR, keeping a single row per CDR3 protein. Among 350,000 to 500,000 distinct CDR3 sequences, 35% to 45% were seen once, and the ten largest hold 6% to 9%. These receptors' targets are unknown. Source material: blood. Receptors were obtained from a girl aged 2-10 years with multiple sclerosis.

The J gene is TRBJ2-7, the V gene TRBV20-1; D ambiguous. CDR3 length equals 14 residues. With 0 bases removed from V and 3 bases from J, the gap between germline ends came to 12 bases. Germline values: CDR1 DFQATT, CDR2 SNEGSKA (reference sequence). CDR3 in amino acids: CSARDKEKIYEQYF. CDR3 coding DNA: TGCAGTGCTAGAGATAAGGAAAAGATCTACGAGCAGTACTTC.

The chain employs TRBV27 and TRBJ2-7; 10 bases fit TRBD2. The CDR3 has 16 amino acids. Germline V gene data show CDR1 as MNHEY and CDR2 as SMNVEV (reference sequence). With V trimmed by 5 bases and J by 2 bases, 9 bases remained unmatched. The CDR3 spells CASSLDSGGSPYEQYF. In DNA, the CDR3 is TGTGCCAGCAGTCTCGATAGCGGGGGGTCCCCCTACGAGCAGTACTTC.

This chain uses TRBV28 with TRBJ2-5; tentatively, D is TRBD1 (6 bases). Trimming removed 7 bases from V and 2 bases from J, with 14 bases in between. The CDR3 is 14 amino acids. The germline V gene encodes CDR1 MDHEN and CDR2 SYDVKM. The CDR3 DNA follows: TGTGCCAGCACCGCTACAGGGCAGCAAGAGACCCAGTACTTC. It yields the protein CASTATGQQETQYF.

In its sample, this clonotype was seen a few times. The J gene is TRBJ2-7, the V gene TRBV4-2; the match to TRBD2 covers 10 bases. The CDR3 spans 16 residues. Germline V gene lookup returns CDR1 LGHNA and CDR2 YNFKEQ. Trimming removed 1 base from V and 1 base from J; junction bases left unmatched: 4. In nucleotides, the CDR3 is TGTGCCAGCAGCCAAGCCGGGACTAGCGAATCCTACGAGCAGTACTTC. The encoded protein is CASSQAGTSESYEQYF.

V is TRBV20-1 and J is TRBJ1-6, with no clear D. Germline CDR1 and CDR2: DFQATT and SNEGSKA (reference sequence). V lost 0 bases to trimming and J lost 4 bases, with 13 bases between them. The CDR3 loop spans 16 amino acids. The CDR3 nucleotides read TGCAGTGCTAGAGACGGACCCTCAAGATATAATTCACCCCTCCACTTT. It specifies CSARDGPSRYNSPLHF.

This clonotype has a count of ten or more. This chain links TRBV4-3 with TRBJ2-1; D remains ambiguous. Germline lookup yields CDR1 LGHNA and CDR2 YSLEER. Between the trimmed V and J ends, which lost 4 bases and 0 bases, there was a span of 10 bases. The CDR3 runs 15 residues. This CDR3 is CASSPSEISYNEQFF. The CDR3 bases are TGCGCCAGCAGCCCTTCCGAAATCTCCTACAATGAGCAGTTCTTC.

This sequence joins TRBV28 and TRBJ1-5; D is ambiguous. Germline values: CDR1 MDHEN, CDR2 SYDVKM. V lost 6 bases, J lost 7 bases, and 10 bases lay in between. The CDR3 contains 12 residues. CDR3 protein: CASSLMIQPQHF. The CDR3 bases are TGTGCCAGCAGCTTAATGATACAGCCCCAGCATTTT.

This clonotype was detected a few times. This chain connects TRBV10-3 to TRBJ2-1; TRBD1 might be the D (6 bases). Germline V lookup: CDR1 ENHRY, CDR2 SYGVKD. The CDR3 runs to 14 residues. The V gene lost 7 bases and the J gene lost 1 base, with 11 bases spanning the gap. The CDR3 region has the DNA TGTGCCATCAAGGGGGTTGGTTCCTACAATGAGCAGTTCTTC. This codes for CAIKGVGSYNEQFF.

The chain recombines TRBV3-1 with TRBJ2-1; D not certain. CDR3 length: 15 amino acids. V lost 3 bases to trimming and J lost 0 bases, with 9 bases between them. Germline lookup yields CDR1 LGHDT and CDR2 YNNKEL (reference sequence). CDR3 residues: CASSQAVSSYNEQFF. The DNA of the CDR3 is TGTGCCAGCAGCCAGGCGGTTAGCTCCTACAATGAGCAGTTCTTC.

In its sample, this clonotype was seen a few times. This sequence joins TRBV25-1 and TRBJ2-7; D perhaps matches TRBD1 (6 bases). Germline loops: CDR1 MGHDK, CDR2 SYGVNS. V dropped 7 bases and J dropped 4 bases, with 14 bases sitting between them. The CDR3 has 13 residues. The chain's CDR3 is CASTGGQKYEQYF. The CDR3 nucleotides are TGTGCCAGCACCGGAGGACAGAAATACGAGCAGTACTTC.

V gene TRBV18 combines with J gene TRBJ1-2; maybe TRBD1 (5 bases). V lost 2 bases and J lost 5, with 12 bases in between. CDR1 KGHSH and CDR2 LQKENI come from the germline V gene. This CDR3 region has 14 residues. CDR3 amino acids: CASSPGDGGYGYTF. The CDR3 nucleotides are TGTGCCAGCTCACCAGGGGACGGAGGGTATGGCTACACCTTC.

This clonotype was observed at least ten times. The chain carries TRBV15 and TRBJ1-2; tentatively, D is TRBD1 (6 bases). CDR1 is LNHNV and CDR2 is YYDKDF in the germline V gene (reference sequence). The ends were cut back, 8 bases at V and 4 bases at J, with 17 bases in the middle. This CDR3 region has 14 residues. Written as DNA, the CDR3 is TGTGCCACCGCGGCGGCACAGGGCGGCTATGGCTACACCTTC. Translating gives CATAAAQGGYGYTF.

V is TRBV7-2 and J is TRBJ2-4; the D gene is possibly TRBD2 (5 bases). The CDR3 is made up of 14 amino acids. The germline V gene encodes CDR1 SGHTA and CDR2 FQGNSA. V was cut by 4 bases and J by 13 bases, with 20 bases left in between. The CDR3 DNA sequence: TGTGCCAGCAGCTCGCTCAGCGGTTCGGTGGGGCAGTACTTC. Translating gives CASSSLSGSVGQYF.

The chain couples TRBV6-5 to TRBJ2-7; 12 bases are a match to TRBD2. The CDR3 length is 15 residues. In germline, CDR1 is MNHEY, CDR2 SVGAGI. V lost 5 bases and J lost 3; bases outside the gene matches: 5. For the CDR3, the DNA is TGTGCCAGCAGTCGACTAGCGGGAGAAAACTACGAGCAGTACTTC. It is translated as CASSRLAGENYEQYF.

The chain is built from TRBV7-9 and TRBJ2-1; 8 nucleotides align to TRBD1. The V segment lost 6 bases and the J segment 3 bases; nucleotides outside the gene matches: 10. The CDR3 is 16 residues long. Germline-derived CDR1 and CDR2 are SEHNR and FQNEAQ (reference sequence). CDR3 loop: CASRPPRTGSYNEQFF. CDR3 in DNA: TGTGCCAGCAGACCTCCCCGGACAGGGAGCTACAATGAGCAGTTCTTC.

This clonotype was detected once. The J gene is TRBJ2-3, the V gene TRBV3-1; tentatively, D is TRBD1 (6 bases). From germline, CDR1 is LGHDT and CDR2 YNNKEL (reference sequence). The ends were cut back, 4 bases at V and 3 bases at J, with 11 bases in the middle. The CDR3 spans 14 residues. CDR3 sequence: CASSRNQGTDTQYF. DNA for the CDR3: TGTGCCAGCAGCCGCAATCAGGGGACAGATACGCAGTATTTT.

The sample holds a few counts of this clonotype. V usage is TRBV5-1 and J usage is TRBJ2-5; D could derive from TRBD1 or TRBD2 (6 bases each). Trimming pared 4 bases from V and 5 bases from J, leaving 18 bases between. The CDR3 has 15 residues. CDR1 SGHRS and CDR2 YFSETQ come from the germline V gene. The CDR3 DNA sequence: TGCGCCAGCAGCCCAGGACTGAGGGGGGAGGAGACCCAGTACTTC. This gives the protein CASSPGLRGEETQYF.

This clonotype was counted between two and nine times. The chain combines TRBV7-9 with TRBJ2-7, with TRBD2 identical over 7 bases. This CDR3 is 15 amino acids long. Germline CDR1 SEHNR, CDR2 FQNEAQ (reference sequence). V was pared by 6 bases and J by 0 bases, with 8 bases of the junction left unmatched. The CDR3 nucleotides are TGTGCCAGCAGTCCTAGAGCGGGGCCCTCCTACGAGCAGTACTTC. Protein: CASSPRAGPSYEQYF. Variable domain in full (rest from reference TRBV7-9 and TRBJ2-7): DTGVSQNPRHKITKRGQNVTFRCDPISEHNRLYWYRQTLGQGPEFLTYFQNEAQLEKSRLLSDRFSAERPKGSFSTLEIQRTEQGDSAMYLCASSPRAGPSYEQYFGPGTRLTVT.

This clonotype was recorded a few times. The chain couples TRBV3-1 to TRBJ1-2; D remains unclear. Germline-derived CDR1 and CDR2 are LGHDT and YNNKEL (reference sequence). Trimming removed 5 bases from V and 0 bases from J, with 7 bases in between. This CDR3 is built from 13 residues. The CDR3 DNA reads as TGTGCCAGCAGCTCTGACCCTAACTATGGCTACACCTTC. This translates into CASSSDPNYGYTF.

The chain employs TRBV28 and TRBJ2-7, with D possibly matching TRBD1 (7 bases). V was pared by 2 bases and J by 1 base, with 12 bases between. Germline V CDR1 and CDR2: MDHEN, SYDVKM. The CDR3 is 15 amino acids. The CDR3 here is CASSLAGQNSYEQYF. As DNA, the CDR3 is TGTGCCAGCAGTTTAGCGGGACAGAATTCCTACGAGCAGTACTTC.

This clonotype was observed a few times. J is TRBJ2-3 and V is TRBV12-3 or TRBV12-4, with TRBD2 matching 9 bases. The CDR3 sequence is 15 residues long. The V and J ends lost 3 bases and 4 bases, in that order; junction bases with no gene match: 5. The CDR3 loop reads CASSFPSGISDTQYF. The DNA of the CDR3 is TGTGCCAGCAGTTTTCCTAGCGGGATCTCAGATACGCAGTATTTT.